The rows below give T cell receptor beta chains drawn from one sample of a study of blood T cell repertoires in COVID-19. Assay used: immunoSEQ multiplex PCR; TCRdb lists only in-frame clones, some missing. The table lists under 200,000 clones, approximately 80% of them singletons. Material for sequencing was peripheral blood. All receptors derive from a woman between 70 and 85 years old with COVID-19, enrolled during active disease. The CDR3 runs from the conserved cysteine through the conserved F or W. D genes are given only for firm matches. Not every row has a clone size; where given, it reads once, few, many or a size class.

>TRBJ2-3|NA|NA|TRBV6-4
CASSDFRGADTQYF
TGTGCCAGCAGTGACTTCAGGGGGGCAGATACGCAGTATTTT
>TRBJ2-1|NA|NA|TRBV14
CASSVLWGGARNEQFF
TGTGCCAGCAGCGTACTTTGGGGGGGCGCGAGGAATGAGCAGTTCTTC
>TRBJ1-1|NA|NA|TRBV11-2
CASSFPGGMAAFF
TGTGCCAGCAGCTTTCCCGGGGGGATGGCAGCTTTCTTT
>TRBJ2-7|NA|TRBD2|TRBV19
CAVGLASDEQYF
TGTGCCGTGGGACTAGCGAGCGACGAGCAGTACTTC
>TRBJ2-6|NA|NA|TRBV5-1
CASSLGPVGANVLTF
TGCGCCAGCAGCTTGGGCCCGGTGGGGGCCAACGTCCTGACTTTC
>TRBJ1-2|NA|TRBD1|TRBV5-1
CASSLVGQLYGYTF
TGCGCCAGCAGCTTGGTGGGACAGCTCTATGGCTACACCTTC
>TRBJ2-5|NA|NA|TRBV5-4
CASSLSGKETQYF
TGTGCCAGCAGCTTGTCGGGGAAAGAGACCCAGTACTTC
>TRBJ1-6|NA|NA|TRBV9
CASSLGTTNSPLHF
TGTGCCAGCAGCCTAGGGACTACCAATTCACCCCTCCACTTT
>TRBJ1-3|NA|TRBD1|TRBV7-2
CASSSTGHGNTIYF
TGTGCCAGCAGCTCGACAGGGCACGGAAACACCATATATTTT
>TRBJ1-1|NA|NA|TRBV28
CASRGAGRNTEAFF
TGTGCCAGCAGGGGTGCGGGAAGGAACACTGAAGCTTTCTTT
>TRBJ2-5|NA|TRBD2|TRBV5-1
CASSLELAGETQYF
TGCGCCAGCAGCTTGGAACTAGCGGGCGAGACCCAGTACTTC
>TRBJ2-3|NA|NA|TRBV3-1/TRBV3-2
CASSQVAVSTDTQYF
TGTGCCAGCAGCCAAGTCGCAGTTTCGACAGATACGCAGTATTTT
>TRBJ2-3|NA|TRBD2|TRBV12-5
CASGLPGLAGADTQYF
TGTGCTAGTGGTCTGCCCGGACTAGCAGGGGCAGATACGCAGTATTTT
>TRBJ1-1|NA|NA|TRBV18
CASSPDLVNTEAFF
TGTGCCAGCTCACCTGACTTGGTTAACACTGAAGCTTTCTTT
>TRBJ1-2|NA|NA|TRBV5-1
CASSVGWGDSDGYTF
TGCGCCAGCAGCGTGGGATGGGGGGATTCCGATGGCTACACCTTC
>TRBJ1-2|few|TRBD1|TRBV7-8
CASSRQGPDGYTF
TGTGCCAGCAGCCGACAGGGGCCGGATGGCTACACCTTC